The 4 T cell receptor beta chains given below trace back to one sample, sequenced in a study of blood T cells in healthy people across ages. A second about 7 to 12 cycle PCR used barcoded and J-beta primers. Via MiXCR, TCRdb re-called the 5' RACE reads, giving one row per CDR3 protein. Of approximately 360,000 distinct CDR3 sequences listed, over 45% are singletons. The sequenced material came from blood. The receptors originated from a man in his 60s in good health.

CDR3 in amino acids: CASSPRTGGFYEQYF. CDR3 DNA sequence: TGTGCCAGCAGCCCCCGTACCGGTGGATTCTACGAGCAGTACTTC. This sequence joins TRBV11-2 and TRBJ2-7; D is ambiguous. CDR3 length equals 15 residues. Per germline, CDR1 SGHAT and CDR2 FQNNGV. Trimming shortened V by 5 bases and J by 3 bases, and 17 bases separated the two germline ends.

The V call is TRBV7-6, the J call TRBJ2-3; no firm D call. Between the trimmed V and J ends, which lost 6 bases and 0 bases, there was a span of 10 bases. The CDR3 loop spans 14 amino acids. Germline V lookup: CDR1 SGHVS, CDR2 FNYEAQ. The CDR3 here is CASRSEQSTDTQYF. Written as DNA, the CDR3 is TGTGCCAGCAGATCAGAACAAAGCACAGATACGCAGTATTTT. Using reference TRBV7-6 and TRBJ2-3 for the parts outside the CDR3, the full variable domain is GAGVSQSPRYKVTKRGQDVALRCDPISGHVSLYWYRQALGQGPEFLTYFNYEAQQDKSGLPNDRFSAERPEGSISTLTIQRTEQRDSAMYRCASRSEQSTDTQYFGPGTRLTVL.

This clonotype is a singleton in its sample. The chain is built from TRBV21-1 and TRBJ2-1; the table's D call TRBD1 went unverified against the DNA. TRBV21-1 is flagged as a pseudogene. CDR3 length: 14 residues. Here the CDR3 reads CASRGQGPHNEQFF. The CDR3 DNA reads TGTGCCAGCAGGGGACAGGGGCCCCACAATGAGCAGTTCTTC.

This chain links TRBV6-2 or TRBV6-3 with TRBJ2-5; 7 nucleotides agree with TRBD2. Trimming removed 7 bases from V and 3 bases from J; junction bases left unmatched: 11. Germline V gene sequence: CDR1 MNHEY, CDR2 SVGEGT. The CDR3 runs to 15 residues. This chain's CDR3 is CASTIYGLAEETQYF. The CDR3 region has the DNA TGTGCCAGCACCATTTACGGGCTAGCGGAAGAGACCCAGTACTTC.